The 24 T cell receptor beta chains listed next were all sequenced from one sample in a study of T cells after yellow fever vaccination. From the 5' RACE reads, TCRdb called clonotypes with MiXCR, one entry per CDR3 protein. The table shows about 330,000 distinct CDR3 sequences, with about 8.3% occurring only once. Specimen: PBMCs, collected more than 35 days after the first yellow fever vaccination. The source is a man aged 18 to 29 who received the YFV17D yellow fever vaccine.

This CDR3 is CASSYEATGVRQPQHF. Here the CDR3 DNA reads TGTGCCAGCAGTTACGAGGCGACAGGGGTGAGGCAGCCCCAGCATTTT. The rearrangement uses TRBV6-2 or TRBV6-3 and TRBJ1-5, with 8 positions matching TRBD1. J lost 7 bases, V lost 2 bases, and 10 bases had no gene match. This CDR3 comprises 16 residues. From germline, CDR1 is MNHEY and CDR2 SVGEGT.

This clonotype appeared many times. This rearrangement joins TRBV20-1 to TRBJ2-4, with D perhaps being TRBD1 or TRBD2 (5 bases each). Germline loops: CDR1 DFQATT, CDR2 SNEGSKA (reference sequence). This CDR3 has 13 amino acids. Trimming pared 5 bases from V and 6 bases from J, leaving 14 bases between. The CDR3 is CSAADMGRNIQYF. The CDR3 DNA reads TGCAGTGCTGCCGACATGGGACGAAACATTCAGTACTTC.

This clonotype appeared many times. The CDR3 region is CASSGSYYEQYF. The CDR3 bases are TGTGCCAGCAGTGGCAGCTACTACGAGCAGTACTTC. This chain uses TRBV14 with TRBJ2-7; D is ambiguous. With 6 bases removed from V and 3 bases from J, the gap between germline ends came to 9 bases. The V gene's germline CDR1 is SGHDN and CDR2 FVKESK. CDR3 length equals 12 residues.

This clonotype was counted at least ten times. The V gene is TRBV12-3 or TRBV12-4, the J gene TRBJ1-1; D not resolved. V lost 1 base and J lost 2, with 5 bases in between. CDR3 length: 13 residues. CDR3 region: CASSLGPNTEAFF. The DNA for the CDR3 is TGTGCCAGCAGTTTAGGACCAAACACTGAAGCTTTCTTT.

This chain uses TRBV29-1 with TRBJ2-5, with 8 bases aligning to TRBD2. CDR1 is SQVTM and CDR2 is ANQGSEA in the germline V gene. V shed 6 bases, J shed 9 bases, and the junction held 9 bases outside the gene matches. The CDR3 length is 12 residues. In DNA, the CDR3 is TGCAGCGTCTGGACTAGCCTTAATCCCCAGTACTTC. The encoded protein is CSVWTSLNPQYF.

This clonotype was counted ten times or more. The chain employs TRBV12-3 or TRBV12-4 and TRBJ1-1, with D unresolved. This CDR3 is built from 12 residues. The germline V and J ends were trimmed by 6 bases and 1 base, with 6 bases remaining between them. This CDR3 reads CASRWGNTEAFF. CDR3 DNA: TGTGCCAGCAGGTGGGGGAACACTGAAGCTTTCTTT.

CDR3 amino acids: CASSPHKSGGAADTQYF. The DNA for the CDR3 is TGTGCCAGCAGTCCCCATAAGAGCGGGGGGGCAGCAGATACGCAGTATTTT. The chain uses TRBV12-3 or TRBV12-4 and TRBJ2-3, with 10 positions matching TRBD2. The CDR3 is 17 residues long. V lost 5 bases to trimming and J lost 4 bases; unmatched junction nucleotides: 12.

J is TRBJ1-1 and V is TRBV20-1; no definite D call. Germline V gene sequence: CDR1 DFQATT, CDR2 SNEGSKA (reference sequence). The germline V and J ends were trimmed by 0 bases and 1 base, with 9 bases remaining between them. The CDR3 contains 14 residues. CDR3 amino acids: CSARDLRQNTEAFF. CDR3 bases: TGCAGTGCTAGAGATCTACGGCAGAACACTGAAGCTTTCTTT.

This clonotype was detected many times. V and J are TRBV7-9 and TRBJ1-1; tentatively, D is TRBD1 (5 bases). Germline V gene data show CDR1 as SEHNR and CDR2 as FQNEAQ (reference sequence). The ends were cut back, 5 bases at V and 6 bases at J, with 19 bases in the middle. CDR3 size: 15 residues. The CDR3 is CASSGYSGGPPEAFF. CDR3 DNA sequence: TGTGCCAGCAGCGGATACAGTGGGGGACCTCCTGAAGCTTTCTTT.

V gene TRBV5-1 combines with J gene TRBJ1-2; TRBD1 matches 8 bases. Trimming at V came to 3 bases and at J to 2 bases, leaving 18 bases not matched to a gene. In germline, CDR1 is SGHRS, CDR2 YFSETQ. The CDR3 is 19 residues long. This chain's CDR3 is CASSSAPGQDFPGNYGYTF. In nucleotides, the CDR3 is TGCGCCAGCAGCTCAGCTCCGGGACAGGACTTCCCGGGGAACTATGGCTACACCTTC. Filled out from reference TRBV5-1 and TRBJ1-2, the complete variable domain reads KAGVTQTPRYLIKTRGQQVTLSCSPISGHRSVSWYQQTPGQGLQFLFEYFSETQRNKGNFPGRFSGRQFSNSRSEMNVSTLELGDSALYLCASSSAPGQDFPGNYGYTFGSGTRLTVV.

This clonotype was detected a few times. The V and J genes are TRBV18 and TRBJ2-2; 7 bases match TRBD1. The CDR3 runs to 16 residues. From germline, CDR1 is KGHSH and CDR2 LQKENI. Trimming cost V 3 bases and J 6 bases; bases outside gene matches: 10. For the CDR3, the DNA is TGTGCCAGCTCACCCGAAGGGACAGCGCGGGCCGGGGAGCTGTTTTTT. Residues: CASSPEGTARAGELFF.

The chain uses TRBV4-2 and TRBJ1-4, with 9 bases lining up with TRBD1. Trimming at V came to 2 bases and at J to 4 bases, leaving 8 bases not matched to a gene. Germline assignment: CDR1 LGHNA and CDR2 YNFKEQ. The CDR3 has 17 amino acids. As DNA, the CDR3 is TGTGCCAGCAGCCAAAAAGGGACAGGGACCAGTAATGAAAAACTGTTTTTT. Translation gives CASSQKGTGTSNEKLFF.

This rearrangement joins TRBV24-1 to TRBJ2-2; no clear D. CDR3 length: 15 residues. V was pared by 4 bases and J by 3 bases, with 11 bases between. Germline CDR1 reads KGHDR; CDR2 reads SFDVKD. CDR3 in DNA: TGTGCCACCAGTGACTTAGCTGCCGACACCGGGGAGCTGTTTTTT. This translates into CATSDLAADTGELFF.

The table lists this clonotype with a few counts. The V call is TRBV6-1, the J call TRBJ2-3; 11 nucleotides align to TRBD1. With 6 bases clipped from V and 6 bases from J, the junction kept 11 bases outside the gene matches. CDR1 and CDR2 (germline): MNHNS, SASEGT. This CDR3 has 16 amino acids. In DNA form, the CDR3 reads TGTGCCAGCAGCCTAACGGGACAGGGGGATTGGGATACGCAGTATTTT. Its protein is CASSLTGQGDWDTQYF.

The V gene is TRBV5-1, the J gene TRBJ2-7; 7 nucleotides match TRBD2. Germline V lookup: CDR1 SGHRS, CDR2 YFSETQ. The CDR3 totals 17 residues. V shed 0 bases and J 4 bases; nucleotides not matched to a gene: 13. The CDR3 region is CASSLGPQLAQGYEQYF. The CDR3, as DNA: TGCGCCAGCAGCTTGGGCCCTCAACTAGCGCAAGGTTACGAGCAGTACTTC.

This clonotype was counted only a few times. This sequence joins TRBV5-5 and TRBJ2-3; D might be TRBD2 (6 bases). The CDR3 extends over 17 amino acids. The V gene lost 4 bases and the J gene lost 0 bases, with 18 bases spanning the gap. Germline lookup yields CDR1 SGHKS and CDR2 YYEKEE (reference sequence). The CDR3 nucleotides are TGTGCCAGCAGCCGCGGACCCGGGGCGGGAAGCACAGATACGCAGTATTTT. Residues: CASSRGPGAGSTDTQYF.

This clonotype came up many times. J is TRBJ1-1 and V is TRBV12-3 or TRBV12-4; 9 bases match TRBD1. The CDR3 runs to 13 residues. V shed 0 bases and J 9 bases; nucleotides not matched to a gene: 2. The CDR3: CASSLAGTGKAFF. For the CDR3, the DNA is TGTGCCAGCAGTTTAGCGGGGACAGGGAAAGCTTTCTTT.

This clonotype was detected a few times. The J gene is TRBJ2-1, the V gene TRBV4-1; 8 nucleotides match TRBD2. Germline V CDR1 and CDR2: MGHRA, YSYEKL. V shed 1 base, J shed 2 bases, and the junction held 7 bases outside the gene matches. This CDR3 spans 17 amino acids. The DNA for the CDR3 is TGCGCCAGCAGCCAAGTTCGCCGGGGGGGTACCTACAATGAGCAGTTCTTC. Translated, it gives CASSQVRRGGTYNEQFF.

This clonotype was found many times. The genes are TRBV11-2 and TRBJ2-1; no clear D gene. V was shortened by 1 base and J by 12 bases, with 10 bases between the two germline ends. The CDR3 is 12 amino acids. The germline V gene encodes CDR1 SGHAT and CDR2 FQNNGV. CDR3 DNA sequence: TGTGCCAGCAGCTTAGTGCGGCTTGGGCAGTTCTTC. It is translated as CASSLVRLGQFF.

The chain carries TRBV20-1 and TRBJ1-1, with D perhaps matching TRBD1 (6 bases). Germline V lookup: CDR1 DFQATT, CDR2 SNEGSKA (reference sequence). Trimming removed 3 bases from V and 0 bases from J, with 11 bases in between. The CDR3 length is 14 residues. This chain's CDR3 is CSARFGGLNTEAFF. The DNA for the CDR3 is TGCAGTGCTAGGTTCGGGGGGCTGAACACTGAAGCTTTCTTT.

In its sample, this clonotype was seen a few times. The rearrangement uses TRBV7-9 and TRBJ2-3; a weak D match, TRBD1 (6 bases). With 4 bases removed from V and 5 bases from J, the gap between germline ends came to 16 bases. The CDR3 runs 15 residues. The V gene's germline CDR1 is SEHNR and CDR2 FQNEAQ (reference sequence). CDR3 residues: CASSSASQGQDTQYF. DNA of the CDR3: TGTGCCAGCAGCTCGGCAAGTCAGGGACAAGATACGCAGTATTTT.

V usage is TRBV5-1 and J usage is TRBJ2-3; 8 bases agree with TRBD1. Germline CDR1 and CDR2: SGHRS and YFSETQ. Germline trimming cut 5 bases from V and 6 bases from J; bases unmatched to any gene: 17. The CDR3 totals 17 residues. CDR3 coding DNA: TGCGCCAGCAGTTTTTTCCGAGACAGGGGCAGCTACGATACGCAGTATTTT. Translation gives CASSFFRDRGSYDTQYF.

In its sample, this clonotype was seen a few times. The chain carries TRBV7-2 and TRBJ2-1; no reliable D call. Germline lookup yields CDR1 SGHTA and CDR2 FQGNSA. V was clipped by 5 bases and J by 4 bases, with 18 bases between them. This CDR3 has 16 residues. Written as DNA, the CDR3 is TGTGCCAGCAGCCGAAACAGAGGTCCCCTTTACAATGAGCAGTTCTTC. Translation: CASSRNRGPLYNEQFF.

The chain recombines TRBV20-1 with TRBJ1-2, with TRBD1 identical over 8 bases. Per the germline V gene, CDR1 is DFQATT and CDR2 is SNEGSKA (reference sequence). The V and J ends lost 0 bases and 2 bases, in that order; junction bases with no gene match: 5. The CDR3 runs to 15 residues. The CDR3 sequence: CSARDQAGGNYGYTF. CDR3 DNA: TGCAGTGCTAGAGATCAGGCAGGGGGCAACTATGGCTACACCTTC.